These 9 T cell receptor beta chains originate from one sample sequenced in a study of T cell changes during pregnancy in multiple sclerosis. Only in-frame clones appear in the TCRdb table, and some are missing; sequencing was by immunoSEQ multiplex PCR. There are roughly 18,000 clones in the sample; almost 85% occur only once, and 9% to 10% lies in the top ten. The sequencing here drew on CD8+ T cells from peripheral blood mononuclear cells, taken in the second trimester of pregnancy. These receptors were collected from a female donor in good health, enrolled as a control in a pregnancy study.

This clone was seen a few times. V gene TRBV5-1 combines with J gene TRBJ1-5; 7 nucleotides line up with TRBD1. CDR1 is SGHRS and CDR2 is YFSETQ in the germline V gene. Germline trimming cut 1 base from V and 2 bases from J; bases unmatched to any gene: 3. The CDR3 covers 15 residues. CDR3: CASSLTGTGNQPQHF. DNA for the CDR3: TGCGCCAGCAGCTTGACCGGGACAGGCAATCAGCCCCAGCATTTT.

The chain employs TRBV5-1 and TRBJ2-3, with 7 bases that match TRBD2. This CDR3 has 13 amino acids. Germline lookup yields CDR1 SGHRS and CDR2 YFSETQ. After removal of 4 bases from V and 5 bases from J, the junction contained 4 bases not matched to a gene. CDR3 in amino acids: CASSLSGEDTQYF. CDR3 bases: TGCGCCAGCAGCCTGAGCGGGGAAGATACGCAGTATTTT.

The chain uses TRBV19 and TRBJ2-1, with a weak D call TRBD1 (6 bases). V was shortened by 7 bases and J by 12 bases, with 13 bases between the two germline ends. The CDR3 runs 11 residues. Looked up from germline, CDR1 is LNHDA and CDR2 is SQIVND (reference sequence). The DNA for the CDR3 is TGTGCCAGTACCTTTCGAGGGGGGCAGTTCTTC. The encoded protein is CASTFRGGQFF. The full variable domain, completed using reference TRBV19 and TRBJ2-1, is DGGITQSPKYLFRKEGQNVTLSCEQNLNHDAMYWYRQDPGQGLRLIYYSQIVNDFQKGDIAEGYSVSREKKESFPLTVTSAQKNPTAFYLCASTFRGGQFFGPGTRLTVL.

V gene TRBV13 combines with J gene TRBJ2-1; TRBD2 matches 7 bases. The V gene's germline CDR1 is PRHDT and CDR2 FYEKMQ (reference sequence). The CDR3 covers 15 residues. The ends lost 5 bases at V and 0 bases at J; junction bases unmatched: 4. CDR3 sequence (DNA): TGTGCCAGCAGCACCGCGGGGGACTCCTACAATGAGCAGTTCTTC. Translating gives CASSTAGDSYNEQFF.

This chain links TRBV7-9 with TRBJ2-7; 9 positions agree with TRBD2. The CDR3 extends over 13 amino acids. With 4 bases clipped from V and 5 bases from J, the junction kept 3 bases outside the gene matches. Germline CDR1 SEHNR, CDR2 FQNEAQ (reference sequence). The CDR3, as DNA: TGTGCCAGCAGCTACGCGGGAGGGGACGAGCAGTACTTC. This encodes CASSYAGGDEQYF.

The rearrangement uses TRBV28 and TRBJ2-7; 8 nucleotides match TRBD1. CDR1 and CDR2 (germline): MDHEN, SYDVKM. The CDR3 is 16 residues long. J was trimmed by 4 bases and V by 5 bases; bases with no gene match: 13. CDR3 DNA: TGTGCCAGCAGTCTCTACAATTCCGACAGGGGATACGAGCAGTACTTC. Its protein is CASSLYNSDRGYEQYF.

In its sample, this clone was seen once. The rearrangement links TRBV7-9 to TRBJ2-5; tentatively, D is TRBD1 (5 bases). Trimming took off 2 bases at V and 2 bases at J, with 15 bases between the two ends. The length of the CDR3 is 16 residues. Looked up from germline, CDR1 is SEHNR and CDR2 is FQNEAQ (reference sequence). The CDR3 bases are TGTGCCAGCAGCTTAATGGGCATGGACATTCAAGAGACCCAGTACTTC. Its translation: CASSLMGMDIQETQYF.

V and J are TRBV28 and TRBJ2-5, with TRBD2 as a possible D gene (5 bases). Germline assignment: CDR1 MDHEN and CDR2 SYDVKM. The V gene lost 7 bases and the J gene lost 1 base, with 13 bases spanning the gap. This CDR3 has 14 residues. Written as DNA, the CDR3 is TGTGCCAGCAAGACAAGCGGCTTCCAAGAGACCCAGTACTTC. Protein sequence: CASKTSGFQETQYF.

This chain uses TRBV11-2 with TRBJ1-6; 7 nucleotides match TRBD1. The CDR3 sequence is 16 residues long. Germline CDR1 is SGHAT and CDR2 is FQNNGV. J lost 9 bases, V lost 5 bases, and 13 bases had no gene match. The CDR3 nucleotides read TGTGCCAGCAGCATCTCCCCGGGCCCAGGGGGTTCACCCCTCCACTTT. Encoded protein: CASSISPGPGGSPLHF.